The clone carrying this T cell receptor beta chain was observed many times. Its cognate antigen is unknown. This specimen belongs to a study of T cells in Graves' hyperthyroidism and ophthalmopathy. Study-level results: Appearing also in blood were most of the thyroid clonotypes expanded above 0.001.

Germline V gene data show CDR1 as SGHAT and CDR2 as FQNNGV. The CDR3 runs to 14 residues. V was shortened by 2 bases and J by 3 bases, with 10 bases between the two germline ends. From RNA transcripts, TCR beta CDR3 regions were amplified. HTBI primers were used for first-round RT-PCR of the TCR CDR3. TCRdb analysed the multiplex PCR reads with MiXCR anew, one entry per CDR3 protein. The profile covers about 250,000 distinct CDR3 sequences, with approximately 25% appearing a single time and about 40% taken by the ten largest. The receptor's source is a woman in her thirties or forties with Graves' ophthalmopathy. V usage is TRBV11-2 and J usage is TRBJ1-1; the D gene is possibly TRBD1 (6 bases). The sequenced sample consisted of blood. The CDR3 is CASSLLGQYTEAFF. The CDR3 DNA sequence: TGTGCCAGCAGCTTACTCGGACAGTACACTGAAGCTTTCTTT.